The rows below give T cell receptor beta chains drawn from one sample of a study of early T cells in non-severe SARS-CoV-2 infection. TCRdb used MiXCR to reprocess the 5' RACE reads, holding one entry per CDR3 protein. The table lists 50,000 or so distinct CDR3 sequences, approximately 5.6% of them singletons, with under 6% in the top ten. The sequenced sample was whole blood. Every receptor here comes from an adult who was a healthcare worker with PCR-confirmed SARS-CoV-2 infection or an uninfected control (not recorded which). Each CDR3 is given with its conserved first and last residue. The D gene is left open where the match is weak. Clone size is shown for a subset of rows, as once, few, many or a class of expanded clone.

>TRBJ2-7|few|NA|TRBV2
CASRDRTTYF
TGTGCCAGCAGAGACAGGACGACGTACTTC
>TRBJ2-2|many|TRBD1|TRBV9
CASSETGGAAGELFF
TGTGCCAGCAGCGAAACAGGGGGCGCCGCCGGGGAGCTGTTTTTT
>TRBJ2-5|NA|NA|TRBV7-2
CASSRQGREETQYF
TGTGCCAGCAGCCGGCAGGGACGGGAAGAGACCCAGTACTTC
>TRBJ2-1|few|TRBD1|TRBV12-3/TRBV12-4
CASSSRVQGEFF
TGTGCCAGCAGTTCGCGGGTGCAGGGGGAGTTCTTC
>TRBJ2-1|many|TRBD1|TRBV5-1
CASIGDRGPQFF
TGCGCCAGCATTGGTGACAGGGGTCCCCAGTTCTTC
>TRBJ1-4|NA|TRBD1|TRBV30
CAWGRQGPAKLFF
TGTGCCTGGGGAAGACAGGGACCGGCAAAACTGTTTTTT
>TRBJ1-5|many|NA|TRBV20-1
CSARDGQSNQPQHF
TGCAGTGCTAGAGATGGGCAGAGCAATCAGCCCCAGCATTTT
>TRBJ2-1|many|TRBD2|TRBV19
CASSTFSGSGHNEQFF
TGTGCCAGTAGTACATTTAGCGGGAGTGGCCACAATGAGCAGTTCTTC
>TRBJ2-4|NA|TRBD2|TRBV9
CASSGRDYHIQYF
TGTGCCAGCAGCGGCCGGGACTACCACATTCAGTACTTC
>TRBJ2-7|NA|NA|TRBV6-6
CANSFSLVAEIEQYF
TGTGCCAACAGTTTCTCGCTGGTGGCAGAGATCGAGCAGTACTTC
>TRBJ2-1|many|TRBD2|TRBV7-6
CASSLGLAGVYNEQFF
TGTGCCAGCAGCCTAGGACTAGCGGGGGTATACAATGAGCAGTTCTTC
>TRBJ1-2|many|NA|TRBV14
CASSQTGTVANYGYTF
TGTGCCAGCAGCCAAACAGGGACGGTAGCTAACTATGGCTACACCTTC
>TRBJ2-1|many|NA|TRBV6-1
CASGREWNEQFF
TGTGCCAGCGGCAGGGAATGGAATGAGCAGTTCTTC
>TRBJ1-2|many|NA|TRBV6-2/TRBV6-3
CASSWTNFYGYTF
TGTGCCAGCAGCTGGACTAATTTCTATGGCTACACCTTC
>TRBJ2-1|many|TRBD1|TRBV29-1
CSVEERGGTGAYNEQFF
TGCAGCGTTGAAGAGCGGGGAGGGACAGGGGCCTACAATGAGCAGTTCTTC
>TRBJ1-5|many|NA|TRBV6-5
CASSNDRQLGPQHF
TGTGCCAGCAGTAATGACAGGCAGTTGGGACCCCAGCATTTT
>TRBJ1-2|NA|NA|TRBV7-9
CASSPSSPIGYTF
TGTGCCAGCAGCCCTTCCAGCCCCATAGGCTACACCTTC
>TRBJ2-1|few|NA|TRBV5-5
CASSLERRHDLSSSYNEQFF
TGTGCCAGCAGCTTGGAGAGGCGGCACGACCTTTCCTCCTCCTACAATGAGCAGTTCTTC
>TRBJ2-1|NA|NA|TRBV5-1
CASSTRVRSYNEQFF
TGCGCCAGCAGTACAAGGGTCCGCTCCTACAATGAGCAGTTCTTC
>TRBJ1-2|many|NA|TRBV15
CATSRRLTNYGYTF
TGTGCCACCAGCAGGAGGCTGACTAACTATGGCTACACCTTC
>TRBJ1-4|NA|NA|TRBV12-3/TRBV12-4
CASSTGAREKLFF
TGTGCCAGCAGCACGGGTGCACGTGAAAAACTGTTTTTT
>TRBJ1-6|many|NA|TRBV12-3/TRBV12-4
CASSWGRNSPLHF
TGTGCCAGCAGTTGGGGGAGGAATTCACCCCTCCACTTT
>TRBJ1-1|many|NA|TRBV7-9
CASTPPSGNTEAFF
TGTGCCAGCACCCCCCCCTCGGGGAACACTGAAGCTTTCTTT
>TRBJ1-2|many|NA|TRBV18
CASSPGNYGYTF
TGTGCCAGCTCCCCAGGGAACTATGGCTACACCTTC
>TRBJ2-2|many|NA|TRBV20-1
CSARDLGTNTGELFF
TGCAGTGCTAGAGATCTTGGGACGAACACCGGGGAGCTGTTTTTT
>TRBJ2-3|few|TRBD2|TRBV2
CASSLLAVITDTQYF
TGTGCCAGCAGCCTACTAGCGGTGATCACAGATACGCAGTATTTT
>TRBJ2-1|NA|TRBD1|TRBV20-1
CSARRDRDEQFF
TGCAGTGCTAGAAGGGACAGAGATGAGCAGTTCTTC
>TRBJ1-3|many|NA|TRBV18
CASSPRGASSISGNTIYF
TGTGCCAGCTCACCAAGGGGGGCCTCCTCCATCTCTGGAAACACCATATATTTT
>TRBJ1-5|many|NA|TRBV7-8
CASSLGSVNQPQHF
TGTGCCAGCAGCTTAGGGTCAGTCAATCAGCCCCAGCATTTT
>TRBJ2-7|many|NA|TRBV28
CASSRPAFSYEQYF
TGTGCCAGCAGTAGACCTGCTTTTTCCTACGAGCAGTACTTC
>TRBJ2-3|many|NA|TRBV7-2
CASKIVPSTDTQYF
TGTGCCAGCAAGATTGTCCCTAGCACAGATACGCAGTATTTT
>TRBJ2-5|many|NA|TRBV10-3
CAISDQPQETQYF
TGTGCCATCAGTGATCAGCCTCAAGAGACCCAGTACTTC
>TRBJ1-2|many|TRBD1|TRBV29-1
CSASGGRNYGYTF
TGCAGCGCTTCAGGGGGGCGAAACTATGGCTACACCTTC
>TRBJ2-2|few|TRBD2|TRBV5-4
CASSSRTSGNTGELFF
TGTGCCAGCAGCTCCCGGACTAGCGGGAACACCGGGGAGCTGTTTTTT